This T cell receptor beta chain was obtained from a study of T cell repertoires in cytomegalovirus infection. About the study: Shared public TCR beta signatures pointed to both CMV infection and a matching HLA type.

The table lists this clonotype with many counts. The antigen remains unidentified. General observations from the study: HLA-C-restricted CMV clonotypes gave the most frequent clonotype in two of eight donors. Cumulative frequency of public TCR beta families picked out carriers of CMV plus the relevant HLA.

Germline V gene lookup returns CDR1 MNHNY and CDR2 SVGAGI (reference sequence). V lost 8 bases to trimming and J lost 5 bases, with 22 bases between them. The CDR3 totals 15 residues. MiXCR was run by TCRdb on the reads, yielding one entry per CDR3 protein. Of about 310,000 distinct CDR3 sequences in the sample, approximately 10% were seen once. Sequencing used PBMCs. The J gene is TRBJ2-7, the V gene TRBV6-6, with a possible D match to TRBD1 (6 bases). The TCR was taken from a human donor in good health (CMV status not recorded). Some clones in this sample may be carry-over from other donors' samples. The CDR3, as DNA: TGTGCCAGCGGAAAGGACAGAATCAATTACCACGAGCAGTACTTC. Its translation: CASGKDRINYHEQYF.